The T cell receptor (beta chain) described here comes from a study of early T cells in non-severe SARS-CoV-2 infection. The TCR library protocol was used to attach unique molecular identifiers. These identifiers were attached to individual cDNA molecules. TCRdb reprocessed the 5' RACE reads with MiXCR, giving one entry per CDR3 protein. The table includes more than 20,000 distinct CDR3 sequences, less than 4.5% detected once. V lost 7 bases to trimming and J lost 1 base; unmatched junction nucleotides: 6. The CDR3 has 15 residues. In germline, CDR1 is SNHLY, CDR2 FYNNEI. Points from the study as a whole: The VDJdb matching leaned toward anti-spike CD8 responses and overlooked private and CD4 specificities.

About this clonotype: The antigen is undetermined.

The V and J genes are TRBV2 and TRBJ2-2; 7 positions agree with TRBD1. Sequences were obtained from whole blood. This TCR was recovered from an adult who was a healthcare worker with PCR-confirmed SARS-CoV-2 infection or an uninfected control (not recorded which). The CDR3 loop is CASISDRMNTGELFF. The CDR3 nucleotides are TGTGCCAGCATCTCGGACAGGATGAACACCGGGGAGCTGTTTTTT.